This T cell receptor beta chain was found in a study of shared clonotypes between healthy human individuals. CD45RO-negative CD8 cells positively selected for CCR7 made up the naive population, which excluded terminally differentiated effector memory CD45RA+ cells. Some clones are missing from TCRdb's copy, which holds only in-frame ones; the method was immunoSEQ multiplex PCR. There are around 2.1 million clones in the sample; under 95% occur only once, and over 1.5% lies in the top ten. Sequenced: naive CD8+ T cells from PBMCs. This clonotype originated in a man aged 18 to 35 in good health. Some clones in this sample may be carry-over from other donors' samples.

The CDR3 here is CSVDSDGRWSEQYF. In DNA, the CDR3 is TGCAGCGTTGACTCCGACGGGAGGTGGTCCGAGCAGTACTTC. The chain recombines TRBV29-1 with TRBJ2-7, with 7 bases matching TRBD2. CDR1 is SQVTM and CDR2 is ANQGSEA in the germline V gene. The J segment lost 6 bases and the V segment lost 3 bases, leaving 11 bases of the junction unmatched. This CDR3 spans 14 amino acids.